This T cell receptor beta chain stems from a study of PD-1 blockade in classical Hodgkin lymphoma. Worth noting for this clone: Its antigen is not identified.

Findings and limits, study-wide: Diversity in CD4+ TCRs, unlike that measured in CD8+ TCRs, had risen significantly by C4D1. Complete responders started with a diversity level that resembled newly diagnosed patients at baseline. Relapsed/refractory patients reportedly had lower baseline diversity than newly diagnosed patients.

Following autologous stem cell transplantation, relapse occurred in every patient, and exposure to brentuximab vedotin varied. The patients, who had relapsed/refractory classical Hodgkin lymphoma, achieved best responses of complete response, partial response or progressive disease. This CDR3 contains 15 residues. The germline V and J ends were trimmed by 4 bases and 0 bases, with 13 bases remaining between them. Germline V CDR1 and CDR2: SEHNR, FQNEAQ (reference sequence). The method was immunoSEQ multiplex PCR; TCRdb's version includes in-frame clones alone and lacks a portion of them. The sample shows tens of thousands of clones, 82% of them seen only once.

The chain combines TRBV7-9 with TRBJ2-7, with D perhaps matching TRBD1 (6 bases). This TCR was sampled from a human donor with classical Hodgkin lymphoma. Sequencing was performed on peripheral blood mononuclear cells (PBMCs), taken at baseline. CDR3 protein: CASSYRTVSSYEQYF. In DNA, the CDR3 is TGTGCCAGCAGCTACCGGACAGTAAGCTCCTACGAGCAGTACTTC. Together with reference TRBV7-9 and TRBJ2-7, the CDR3 gives the full variable domain: DTGVSQNPRHKITKRGQNVTFRCDPISEHNRLYWYRQTLGQGPEFLTYFQNEAQLEKSRLLSDRFSAERPKGSFSTLEIQRTEQGDSAMYLCASSYRTVSSYEQYFGPGTRLTVT.